Following are 29 T cell receptor beta chains from one sample sequenced in a study of beta chain features in type 1 diabetes. These receptors lack a known antigen. The study, taken as a whole, reports: Among all four CD4+ subsets, Type 1 diabetes patients had TCRB CDR3s that were moderately but significantly shorter.

The authors reverse transcribed all of the isolated RNA, so sequencing captured expressed TCRB transcripts. The assay was immunoSEQ multiplex PCR, and TCRdb's table has in-frame clones only and misses some. This sample has 240,000 or so clones; about 15% occur once, and the top ten carry about 0.02%. What was sequenced was naive CD4+ T cells from blood. These TCRs come from a man aged 25 to 40 with type 1 diabetes.

This clone turned up a few times. The rearrangement links TRBV2 to TRBJ1-5, with D unclear. The CDR3 spans 14 residues. Trimming cost V 5 bases and J 15 bases, with 23 bases left between them. Germline loops: CDR1 SNHLY, CDR2 FYNNEI. In DNA form, the CDR3 reads TGTGCCAGCAGTCCCCATACCCGGGAAGGTAAAAGGCATTTT. This encodes CASSPHTREGKRHF.

The J gene is TRBJ1-1, the V gene TRBV27; 7 bases match TRBD1. The J segment lost 3 bases and the V segment lost 5 bases, leaving 9 bases of the junction unmatched. The CDR3 sequence is 15 residues long. The germline V gene encodes CDR1 MNHEY and CDR2 SMNVEV (reference sequence). The CDR3 is CASSPKTGRYTEAFF. As DNA, the CDR3 is TGTGCCAGCAGTCCCAAGACAGGGAGGTACACTGAAGCTTTCTTT.

In DNA, the CDR3 is TGTGCCAGCACCGACAGGGAAGGCTACACCTTC. It specifies CASTDREGYTF. This sequence joins TRBV2 and TRBJ1-2, with 7 bases that match TRBD1. The CDR3 extends over 11 amino acids. Germline CDR1 reads SNHLY; CDR2 reads FYNNEI. V lost 7 bases to trimming and J lost 8 bases; unmatched junction nucleotides: 4.

The V gene is TRBV27, the J gene TRBJ2-2; D not resolved. CDR1 MNHEY and CDR2 SMNVEV come from the germline V gene (reference sequence). Trimming removed 5 bases at V and 8 bases at J, with 6 bases between. The CDR3 loop spans 11 amino acids. The CDR3 sequence is CASSLPGELFF. The CDR3 DNA is TGTGCCAGCAGTCTCCCGGGGGAGCTGTTTTTT.

The chain employs TRBV27 and TRBJ2-3; 9 bases line up with TRBD1. The length of the CDR3 is 13 residues. The V and J ends lost 5 bases and 6 bases, in that order; junction bases with no gene match: 3. Germline CDR1 is MNHEY and CDR2 is SMNVEV (reference sequence). The CDR3 bases are TGTGCCAGCAGTCGGACAGGGGTCGATACGCAGTATTTT. It encodes CASSRTGVDTQYF.

This clone has more than one count but fewer than ten. The chain employs TRBV6-1 and TRBJ1-5; D is possibly TRBD1 (6 bases). CDR3 length: 14 amino acids. V was shortened by 5 bases and J by 0 bases, with 8 bases between the two germline ends. The germline V gene encodes CDR1 MNHNS and CDR2 SASEGT. This chain's CDR3 is CASSRQVSNQPQHF. The CDR3 nucleotides read TGTGCCAGCAGTCGACAGGTTAGCAATCAGCCCCAGCATTTT.

This chain joins TRBV12-5 and TRBJ2-2; TRBD1 matches at 7 bases. V was clipped by 3 bases and J by 5 bases; unmatched bases: 6. CDR1 is LGHNT, CDR2 FRNRAP, per germline. The CDR3 contains 15 residues. DNA for the CDR3: TGTGCTAGTGGTTTAGACAGGGTAGGGACCGGGGAGCTGTTTTTT. It is translated as CASGLDRVGTGELFF.

V and J are TRBV11-2 and TRBJ2-7, with 7 nucleotides matching TRBD1. The J segment lost 3 bases and the V segment lost 0 bases, leaving 2 bases of the junction unmatched. The CDR3 spans 14 residues. Germline V gene sequence: CDR1 SGHAT, CDR2 FQNNGV. Here the CDR3 DNA reads TGTGCCAGCAGCTTAGAGGCAGGGGGCTACGAGCAGTACTTC. As protein: CASSLEAGGYEQYF.

J is TRBJ2-7 and V is TRBV30, with 8 bases matching TRBD2. J lost 7 bases, V lost 3 bases, and 5 bases had no gene match. This CDR3 spans 12 amino acids. The germline V gene has CDR1 GTSNPN and CDR2 SVGIG (reference sequence). CDR3 in amino acids: CAWRAGTREQYF. CDR3 bases: TGTGCCTGGAGGGCAGGGACTAGGGAGCAGTACTTC. The complete variable domain, with remaining parts taken from reference TRBV30 and TRBJ2-7, reads SQTIHQWPATLVQPVGSPLSLECTVEGTSNPNLYWYRQAAGRGLQLLFYSVGIGQISSEVPQNLSASRPQDRQFILSSKKLLLSDSGFYLCAWRAGTREQYFGPGTRLTVT.

This clone was observed a handful of times. The rearrangement joins TRBV10-3 to TRBJ2-5; no reliable D call. Germline assignment: CDR1 ENHRY and CDR2 SYGVKD. Trimming cost V 5 bases and J 1 base, with 8 bases left between them. The CDR3 is 13 residues long. The CDR3 is CAISRSIQETQYF. CDR3 bases: TGTGCCATCAGTCGGTCAATCCAAGAGACCCAGTACTTC.

This chain joins TRBV20-1 and TRBJ2-1; 8 bases are shared with TRBD2. In germline, CDR1 is DFQATT, CDR2 SNEGSKA (reference sequence). The trim removed 6 bases at V and 10 bases at J, leaving 5 bases unmatched. This CDR3 contains 11 residues. CDR3 DNA sequence: TGCAGTGCCCGGGGGGGGCAAGAGCAGTTCTTC. This translates into CSARGGQEQFF.

CDR3 coding DNA: TGTGCCAGCAGTGAAAGGCTAGGCTCCTACAATGAGCAGTTCTTC. The encoded protein is CASSERLGSYNEQFF. The V gene is TRBV2, the J gene TRBJ2-1; D is undetermined. From germline, CDR1 is SNHLY and CDR2 FYNNEI. This CDR3 region has 15 residues. V lost 2 bases, J lost 0 bases, and 8 bases lay in between.

In its sample, this clone was seen a few times. This chain links TRBV5-1 with TRBJ2-2, with D possibly TRBD1 on 5 matching bases. Germline CDR1 SGHRS, CDR2 YFSETQ. V lost 0 bases and J lost 2, with 8 bases in between. The CDR3 runs 15 residues. The CDR3 region has the DNA TGCGCCAGCAGCTTGGGGGGCACAAACACCGGGGAGCTGTTTTTT. Its protein product is CASSLGGTNTGELFF.

V usage is TRBV27 and J usage is TRBJ1-2; 7 nucleotides match TRBD1. This CDR3 spans 15 amino acids. Per germline, CDR1 MNHEY and CDR2 SMNVEV (reference sequence). J was trimmed by 2 bases and V by 3 bases; bases with no gene match: 6. The CDR3 sequence: CASSFLTGTNYGYTF. The CDR3 DNA reads TGTGCCAGCAGTTTTCTGACAGGGACCAACTATGGCTACACCTTC.

This clone was recorded a few times. The V gene is TRBV6-5, the J gene TRBJ1-1, with 9 bases lining up with TRBD1. The germline V gene has CDR1 MNHEY and CDR2 SVGAGI. The J segment lost 3 bases and the V segment lost 6 bases, leaving 5 bases of the junction unmatched. This CDR3 is built from 14 residues. In nucleotides, the CDR3 is TGTGCCAGCAGGAGGGGACAGGGCTACACTGAAGCTTTCTTT. Its translation: CASRRGQGYTEAFF.

This clone was found a few times. The rearrangement uses TRBV18 and TRBJ2-1; 10 nucleotides align to TRBD2. V lost 0 bases to trimming and J lost 6 bases; unmatched junction nucleotides: 11. The germline gives CDR1 KGHSH, CDR2 LQKENI. This CDR3 region has 18 residues. CDR3 amino acids: CASSPPWLAGASGNEQFF. The CDR3 nucleotides read TGTGCCAGCTCACCACCCTGGCTAGCGGGAGCGTCGGGCAATGAGCAGTTCTTC.

This chain links TRBV5-1 with TRBJ2-7, with TRBD1 as a possible D gene (6 bases). The CDR3 sequence is 13 residues long. The V and J ends lost 5 bases and 1 base respectively, with 10 bases between them. CDR1 SGHRS and CDR2 YFSETQ come from the germline V gene. The DNA of the CDR3 is TGCGCCAGCAGTGGGGACAATTCCTACGAGCAGTACTTC. Translated, it gives CASSGDNSYEQYF.

There are a few counts of this clone. In DNA, the CDR3 is TGCGCCAGCAGCCAAGATCGATCTCAGGGCATCAACGAGCAGTACTTC. Its translation: CASSQDRSQGINEQYF. V usage is TRBV4-1 and J usage is TRBJ2-7; a weak D match, TRBD1 (5 bases). CDR1 MGHRA and CDR2 YSYEKL come from the germline V gene. The CDR3 totals 16 residues. V was pared by 0 bases and J by 5 bases, with 17 bases between.

The genes are TRBV6-5 and TRBJ2-3, with 8 nucleotides matching TRBD1. The CDR3 is made up of 12 amino acids. After removal of 9 bases from V and 6 bases from J, the junction contained 5 bases not matched to a gene. Germline values: CDR1 MNHEY, CDR2 SVGAGI. The CDR3 bases are TGTGCCAGTTCGAGACAGGGGGATACGCAGTATTTT. Translated, it gives CASSRQGDTQYF.

The gene calls are TRBV6-5 and TRBJ2-1; 8 positions agree with TRBD1. CDR3 length: 13 amino acids. From germline, CDR1 is MNHEY and CDR2 SVGAGI. J was trimmed by 8 bases and V by 4 bases; bases with no gene match: 4. This CDR3 reads CASSSPGGYEQFF. In DNA, the CDR3 is TGTGCCAGCAGTTCCCCAGGGGGCTATGAGCAGTTCTTC.

This clone was counted only a few times. Here the CDR3 reads CASSLTGARSGNTIYF. CDR3 nucleotide sequence: TGTGCCAGCAGCTTGACAGGGGCGCGATCTGGAAACACCATATATTTT. V and J are TRBV11-2 and TRBJ1-3; 8 nucleotides line up with TRBD1. Germline V gene sequence: CDR1 SGHAT, CDR2 FQNNGV. After removal of 3 bases from V and 1 base from J, the junction contained 5 bases not matched to a gene. This CDR3 comprises 16 residues.

The chain carries TRBV10-1 and TRBJ2-3; D not resolved. This CDR3 comprises 12 residues. The V gene's germline CDR1 is WNHNN and CDR2 SYGVQD (reference sequence). The V and J ends lost 5 bases and 0 bases respectively, with 3 bases between them. The CDR3 sequence is CASSSSTDTQYF. CDR3 in DNA: TGCGCCAGCAGTTCAAGCACAGATACGCAGTATTTT.

This clone was recorded a few times. V gene TRBV10-3 combines with J gene TRBJ1-2; D is perhaps TRBD1 (6 bases). Trimming cost V 4 bases and J 8 bases, with 20 bases left between them. This CDR3 contains 15 residues. Germline lookup yields CDR1 ENHRY and CDR2 SYGVKD. The CDR3: CAISGGQHPPRGYTF. The CDR3 nucleotides are TGTGCCATCAGTGGGGGACAACATCCCCCGCGGGGCTACACCTTC.

The CDR3 is CASSPDTTSGRPFF. Written as DNA, the CDR3 is TGTGCCAGCAGCCCAGATACTACTAGCGGGAGACCGTTCTTC. The gene calls are TRBV11-2 and TRBJ2-1, with TRBD2 matching over 11 bases. The J segment lost 15 bases and the V segment lost 5 bases, leaving 12 bases of the junction unmatched. The germline gives CDR1 SGHAT, CDR2 FQNNGV. The CDR3 has 14 residues.

This clone was observed a few times. The rearrangement joins TRBV5-1 to TRBJ2-5; 7 bases align to TRBD1. CDR1 and CDR2 from the germline V gene are SGHRS and YFSETQ. V was clipped by 4 bases and J by 5 bases; unmatched bases: 8. The CDR3 runs 14 residues. In DNA, the CDR3 is TGCGCCAGCAGCGAACAGGGGTTCGGGGAGACCCAGTACTTC. Amino acid sequence: CASSEQGFGETQYF.

This clone has a handful of counts. The chain uses TRBV5-1 and TRBJ2-5; tentatively, D is TRBD1 (6 bases). Looked up from germline, CDR1 is SGHRS and CDR2 is YFSETQ. CDR3 length: 16 residues. Trimming removed 2 bases from V and 4 bases from J, with 18 bases in between. Here the CDR3 reads CASSLGRTEEGETQYF. In nucleotides, the CDR3 is TGCGCCAGCAGCTTAGGTCGGACAGAGGAAGGAGAGACCCAGTACTTC.

The chain carries TRBV6-1 and TRBJ1-2, with D tentatively TRBD1 (6 bases). Trimming took 7 bases from V and 3 from J, leaving 18 bases between them. This CDR3 region has 15 residues. Germline V gene data show CDR1 as MNHNS and CDR2 as SASEGT. CDR3: CASTTGQAKYYGYTF. The CDR3 DNA reads as TGTGCCAGCACCACAGGGCAGGCGAAGTACTATGGCTACACCTTC.

This chain connects TRBV5-6 to TRBJ1-1; D remains unclear. V dropped 4 bases and J dropped 5 bases, with 6 bases sitting between them. CDR3 length: 11 amino acids. CDR1 is SGHDT, CDR2 YYEEEE, per germline. CDR3 in amino acids: CASSRHTEAFF. The CDR3 nucleotides read TGTGCCAGCAGCCGACATACTGAAGCTTTCTTT. The full variable domain, its missing parts supplied by reference TRBV5-6 and TRBJ1-1, is DAGVTQSPTHLIKTRGQQVTLRCSPKSGHDTVSWYQQALGQGPQFIFQYYEEEERQRGNFPDRFSGHQFPNYSSELNVNALLLGDSALYLCASSRHTEAFFGQGTRLTVV.

J is TRBJ2-5 and V is TRBV4-1, with 10 nucleotides matching TRBD2. Germline V lookup: CDR1 MGHRA, CDR2 YSYEKL. J was trimmed by 4 bases and V by 5 bases; bases with no gene match: 22. The CDR3 covers 20 residues. CDR3 in DNA: TGCGCCAGCAGCATAAGACGCCCGATAGGTCCTAGCGGGAGAGTAGAGACCCAGTACTTC. It specifies CASSIRRPIGPSGRVETQYF.